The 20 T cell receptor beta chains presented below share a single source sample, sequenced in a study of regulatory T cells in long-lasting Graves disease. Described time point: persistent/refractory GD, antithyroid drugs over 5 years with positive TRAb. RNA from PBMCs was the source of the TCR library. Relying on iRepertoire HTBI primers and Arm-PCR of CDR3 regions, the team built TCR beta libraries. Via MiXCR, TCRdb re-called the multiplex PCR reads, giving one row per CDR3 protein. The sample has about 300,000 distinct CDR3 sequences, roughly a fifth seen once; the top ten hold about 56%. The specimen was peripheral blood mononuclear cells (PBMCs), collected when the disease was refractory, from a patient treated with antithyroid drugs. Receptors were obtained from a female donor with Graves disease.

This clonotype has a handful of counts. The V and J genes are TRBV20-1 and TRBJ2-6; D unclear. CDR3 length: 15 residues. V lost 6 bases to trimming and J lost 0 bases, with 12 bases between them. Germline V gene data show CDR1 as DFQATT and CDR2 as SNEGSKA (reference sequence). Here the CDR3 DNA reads TGCAGTGCCGTTCCAGTCCTCTCTGGGGCCAACGTCCTGACTTTC. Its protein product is CSAVPVLSGANVLTF.

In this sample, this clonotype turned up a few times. CDR3 nucleotide sequence: TGTGCCAGCAGCTTAGCCCGTCACAATGAGCAGTTCTTC. Its protein product is CASSLARHNEQFF. The rearrangement uses TRBV7-2 and TRBJ2-1; D is unresolved. The CDR3 contains 13 residues. Germline CDR1 SGHTA, CDR2 FQGNSA. V was cut by 0 bases and J by 5 bases, with 5 bases left in between.

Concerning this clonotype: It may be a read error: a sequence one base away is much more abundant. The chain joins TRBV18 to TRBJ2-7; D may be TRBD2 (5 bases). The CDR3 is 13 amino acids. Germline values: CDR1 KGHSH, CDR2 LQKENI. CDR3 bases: TGTACCAGCTCACCACTAGAGACCTACGAGCAGTACTTC. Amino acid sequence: CTSSPLETYEQYF.

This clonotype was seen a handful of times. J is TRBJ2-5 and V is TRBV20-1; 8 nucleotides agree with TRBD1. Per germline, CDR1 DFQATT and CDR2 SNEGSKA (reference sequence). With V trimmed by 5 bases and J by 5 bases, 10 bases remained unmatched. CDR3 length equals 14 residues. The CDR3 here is CSAQLTGAWETQYF. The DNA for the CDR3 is TGCAGTGCTCAGTTGACAGGGGCCTGGGAGACCCAGTACTTC.

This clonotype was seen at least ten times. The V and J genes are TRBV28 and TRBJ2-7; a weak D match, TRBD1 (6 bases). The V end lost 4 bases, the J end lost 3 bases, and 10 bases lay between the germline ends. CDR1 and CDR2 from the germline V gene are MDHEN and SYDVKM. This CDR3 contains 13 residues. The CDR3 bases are TGTGCCAGCAGTTCCGGGACATACTACGAGCAGTACTTC. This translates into CASSSGTYYEQYF.

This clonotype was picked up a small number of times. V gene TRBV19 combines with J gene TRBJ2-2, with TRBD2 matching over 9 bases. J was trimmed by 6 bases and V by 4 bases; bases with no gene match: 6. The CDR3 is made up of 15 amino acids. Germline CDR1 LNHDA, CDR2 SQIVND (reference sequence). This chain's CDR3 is CASSNHAGGAGELFF. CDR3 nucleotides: TGTGCCAGTAGTAACCACGCGGGAGGGGCCGGGGAGCTGTTTTTT.

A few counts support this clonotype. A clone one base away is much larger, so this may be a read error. The CDR3 sequence is CASSGLAGPYEQYF. CDR3 bases: TGTGCCAGCAGTGGACTAGCGGGACCCTACGAGCAGTACTTC. This chain joins TRBV6-1 and TRBJ2-7; 11 nucleotides agree with TRBD2. Per the germline V gene, CDR1 is MNHNS and CDR2 is SASEGT. V shed 4 bases, J shed 2 bases, and the junction held 1 base outside the gene matches. This CDR3 contains 14 residues.

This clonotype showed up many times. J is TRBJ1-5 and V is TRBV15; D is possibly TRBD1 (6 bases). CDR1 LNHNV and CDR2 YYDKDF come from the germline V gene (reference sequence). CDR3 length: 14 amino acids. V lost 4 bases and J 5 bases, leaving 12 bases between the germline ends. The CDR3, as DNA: TGTGCCACCAGCATGACAGGTCCACATCAGCCCCAGCATTTT. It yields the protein CATSMTGPHQPQHF.

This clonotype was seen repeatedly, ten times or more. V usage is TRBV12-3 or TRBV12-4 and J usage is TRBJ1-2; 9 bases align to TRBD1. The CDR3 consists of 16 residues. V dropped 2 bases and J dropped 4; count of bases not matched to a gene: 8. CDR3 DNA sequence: TGTGCCAGCAGTTTACGGGCCCCGGACAGGGGCTATGGCTACACCTTC. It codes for CASSLRAPDRGYGYTF.

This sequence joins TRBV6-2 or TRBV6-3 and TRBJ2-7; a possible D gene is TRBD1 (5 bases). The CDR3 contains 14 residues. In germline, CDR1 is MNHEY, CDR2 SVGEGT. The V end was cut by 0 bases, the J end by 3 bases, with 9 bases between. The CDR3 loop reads CASSYSGALYEQYF. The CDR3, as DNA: TGTGCCAGCAGTTACTCAGGGGCCCTCTACGAGCAGTACTTC.

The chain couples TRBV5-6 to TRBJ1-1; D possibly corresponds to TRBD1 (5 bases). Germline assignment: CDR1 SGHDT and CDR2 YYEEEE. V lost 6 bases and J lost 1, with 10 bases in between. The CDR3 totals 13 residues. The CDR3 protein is CASTQGGNTEAFF. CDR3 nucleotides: TGTGCCAGCACCCAGGGTGGGAACACTGAAGCTTTCTTT. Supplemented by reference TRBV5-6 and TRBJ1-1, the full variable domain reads DAGVTQSPTHLIKTRGQQVTLRCSPKSGHDTVSWYQQALGQGPQFIFQYYEEEERQRGNFPDRFSGHQFPNYSSELNVNALLLGDSALYLCASTQGGNTEAFFGQGTRLTVV.

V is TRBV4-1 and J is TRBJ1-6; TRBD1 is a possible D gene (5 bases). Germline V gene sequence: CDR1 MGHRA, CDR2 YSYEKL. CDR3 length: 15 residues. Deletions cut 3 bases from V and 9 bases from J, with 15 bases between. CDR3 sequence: CASSQLGDFVSPLHF. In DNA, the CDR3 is TGCGCCAGCAGCCAGCTAGGGGATTTCGTTTCACCCCTCCACTTT.

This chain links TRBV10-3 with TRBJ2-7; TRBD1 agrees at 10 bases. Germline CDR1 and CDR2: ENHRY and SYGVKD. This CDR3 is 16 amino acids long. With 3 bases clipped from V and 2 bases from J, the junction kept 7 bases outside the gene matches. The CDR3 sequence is CAISERDRGATYEQYF. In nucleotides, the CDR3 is TGTGCCATCAGTGAAAGGGACAGGGGCGCTACCTACGAGCAGTACTTC.

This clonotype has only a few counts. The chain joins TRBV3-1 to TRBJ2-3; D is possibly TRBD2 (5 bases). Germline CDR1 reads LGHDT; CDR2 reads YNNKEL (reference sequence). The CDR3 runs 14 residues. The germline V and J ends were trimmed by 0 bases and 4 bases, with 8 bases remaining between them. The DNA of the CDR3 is TGTGCCAGCAGCCAAGAGGGGAGCCCAGATACGCAGTATTTT. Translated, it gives CASSQEGSPDTQYF.

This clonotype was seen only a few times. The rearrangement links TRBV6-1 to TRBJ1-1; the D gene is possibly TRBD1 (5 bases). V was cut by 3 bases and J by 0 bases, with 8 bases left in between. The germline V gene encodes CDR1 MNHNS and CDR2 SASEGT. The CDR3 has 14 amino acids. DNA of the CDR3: TGTGCCAGCAGTGACCTGACAGTGAACACTGAAGCTTTCTTT. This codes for CASSDLTVNTEAFF.

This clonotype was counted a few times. The CDR3 nucleotides are TGTGCCAGCAGTGAATCCAGCGGGAGGTTCTACGAGCAGTACTTC. It is translated as CASSESSGRFYEQYF. The rearrangement links TRBV25-1 to TRBJ2-7, with 9 bases lining up with TRBD2. Losses at the gene ends were 1 base for V and 3 bases for J; bases not matched to a gene: 4. The CDR3 sequence is 15 residues long. Germline V gene sequence: CDR1 MGHDK, CDR2 SYGVNS.

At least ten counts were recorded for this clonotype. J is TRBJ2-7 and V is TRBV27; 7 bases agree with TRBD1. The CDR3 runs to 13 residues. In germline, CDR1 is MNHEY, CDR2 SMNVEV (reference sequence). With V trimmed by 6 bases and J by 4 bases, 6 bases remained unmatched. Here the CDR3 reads CASRYRQGYEQYF. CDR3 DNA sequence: TGTGCCAGCAGATATCGACAGGGATACGAGCAGTACTTC.

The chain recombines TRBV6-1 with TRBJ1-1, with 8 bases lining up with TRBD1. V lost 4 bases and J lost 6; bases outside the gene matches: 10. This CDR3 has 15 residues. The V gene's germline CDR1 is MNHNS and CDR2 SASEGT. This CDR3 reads CASSARQGTKSEAFF. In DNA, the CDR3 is TGTGCCAGCAGTGCCAGACAGGGGACTAAGTCTGAAGCTTTCTTT.

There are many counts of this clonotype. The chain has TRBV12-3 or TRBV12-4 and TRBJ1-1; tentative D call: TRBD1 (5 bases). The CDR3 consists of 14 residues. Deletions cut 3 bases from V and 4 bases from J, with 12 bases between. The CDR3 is CASSFRGAGTEAFF. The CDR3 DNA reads TGTGCCAGCAGTTTTCGAGGGGCCGGCACTGAAGCTTTCTTT.

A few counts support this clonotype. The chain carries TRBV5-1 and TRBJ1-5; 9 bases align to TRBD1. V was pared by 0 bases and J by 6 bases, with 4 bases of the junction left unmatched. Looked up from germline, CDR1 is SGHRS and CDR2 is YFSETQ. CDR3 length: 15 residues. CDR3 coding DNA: TGCGCCAGCAGCTTGGACAGGGGGCAAGGTCAGCCCCAGCATTTT. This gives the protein CASSLDRGQGQPQHF.